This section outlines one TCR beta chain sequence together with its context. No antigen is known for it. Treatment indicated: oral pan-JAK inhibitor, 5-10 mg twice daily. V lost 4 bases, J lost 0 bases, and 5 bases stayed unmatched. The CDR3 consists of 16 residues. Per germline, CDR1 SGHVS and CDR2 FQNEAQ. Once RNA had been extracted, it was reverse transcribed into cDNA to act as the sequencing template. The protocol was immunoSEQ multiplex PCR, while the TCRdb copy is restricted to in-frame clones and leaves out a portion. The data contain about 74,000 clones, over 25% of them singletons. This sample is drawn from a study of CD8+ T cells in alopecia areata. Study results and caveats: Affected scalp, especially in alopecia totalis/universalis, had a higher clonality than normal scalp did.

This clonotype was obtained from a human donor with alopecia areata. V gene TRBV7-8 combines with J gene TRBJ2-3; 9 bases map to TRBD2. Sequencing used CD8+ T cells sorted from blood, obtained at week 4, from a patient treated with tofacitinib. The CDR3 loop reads CASSSDSGGSTDTQYF. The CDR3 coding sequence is TGTGCCAGCAGCTCAGATAGCGGGGGCAGCACAGATACGCAGTATTTT.